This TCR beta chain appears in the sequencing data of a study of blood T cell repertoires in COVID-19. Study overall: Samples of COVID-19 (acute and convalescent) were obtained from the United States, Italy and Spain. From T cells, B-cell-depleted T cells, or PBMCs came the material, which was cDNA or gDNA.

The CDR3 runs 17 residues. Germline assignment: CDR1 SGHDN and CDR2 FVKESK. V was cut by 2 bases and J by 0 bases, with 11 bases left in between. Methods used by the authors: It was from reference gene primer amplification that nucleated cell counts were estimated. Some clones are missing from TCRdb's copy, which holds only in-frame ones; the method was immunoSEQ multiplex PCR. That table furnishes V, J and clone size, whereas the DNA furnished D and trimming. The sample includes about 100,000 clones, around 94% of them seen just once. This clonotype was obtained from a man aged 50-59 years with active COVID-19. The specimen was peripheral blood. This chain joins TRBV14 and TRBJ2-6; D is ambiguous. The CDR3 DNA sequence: TGTGCCAGCAGCCAACAGACGAGACTCTCTGGGGCCAACGTCCTGACTTTC. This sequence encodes CASSQQTRLSGANVLTF.